This T cell receptor (beta chain) was identified in a study of blood T cell repertoires in COVID-19. Study-wide background: From the United States, Italy and Spain came samples of acute and convalescent COVID-19.

Authors' data handling: Using reference gene primer amplification, nucleated cell counts were estimated. The assay was immunoSEQ multiplex PCR, and TCRdb's table has in-frame clones only and misses some. From that table come the V and J calls and clone size; the DNA was used to work out D and trimming. This sample has approximately 110,000 clones; roughly 85% occur once, and the top ten carry around 2.2%. V shed 4 bases and J 3 bases; nucleotides not matched to a gene: 6. Germline V gene lookup returns CDR1 SGHRS and CDR2 YFSETQ. The CDR3 has 16 amino acids. This clone turned up a few times. This sequence was found in a human donor in a cohort sampled during active COVID-19. The V and J genes are TRBV5-1 and TRBJ2-7, with 14 bases identical to TRBD2. Source material: peripheral blood. CDR3 in DNA: TGCGCCAGCAGCCCAGGGACTAGCGGGAGCTTCTACGAGCAGTACTTC. Amino acids: CASSPGTSGSFYEQYF.